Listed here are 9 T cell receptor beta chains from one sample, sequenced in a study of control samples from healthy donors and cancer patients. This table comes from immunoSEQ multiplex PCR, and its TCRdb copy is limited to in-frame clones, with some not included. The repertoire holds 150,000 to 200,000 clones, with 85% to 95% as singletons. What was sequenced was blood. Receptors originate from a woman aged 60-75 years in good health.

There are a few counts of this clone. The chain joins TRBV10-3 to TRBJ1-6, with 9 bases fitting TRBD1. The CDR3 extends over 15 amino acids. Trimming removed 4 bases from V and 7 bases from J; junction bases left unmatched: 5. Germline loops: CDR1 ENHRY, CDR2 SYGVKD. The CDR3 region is CAISGGGQGNSPLHF. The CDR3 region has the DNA TGTGCCATCAGTGGTGGGGGACAGGGAAATTCACCCCTCCACTTT.

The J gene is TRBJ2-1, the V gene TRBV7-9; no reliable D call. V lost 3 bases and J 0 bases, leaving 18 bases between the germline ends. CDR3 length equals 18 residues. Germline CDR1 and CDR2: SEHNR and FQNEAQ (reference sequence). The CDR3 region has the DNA TGTGCCAGCAGCTTGGCCGGAGCCAAAGGCGGCTCCTACAATGAGCAGTTCTTC. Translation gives CASSLAGAKGGSYNEQFF.

DNA for the CDR3: TGTGCCAGCAGCGTCAACAGCGGGGGACAAGAGACCCAGTACTTC. Protein: CASSVNSGGQETQYF. The chain recombines TRBV7-8 with TRBJ2-5; 8 bases match TRBD2. From germline, CDR1 is SGHVS and CDR2 FQNEAQ. Trimming at V came to 5 bases and at J to 2 bases, leaving 7 bases not matched to a gene. The CDR3 runs 15 residues.

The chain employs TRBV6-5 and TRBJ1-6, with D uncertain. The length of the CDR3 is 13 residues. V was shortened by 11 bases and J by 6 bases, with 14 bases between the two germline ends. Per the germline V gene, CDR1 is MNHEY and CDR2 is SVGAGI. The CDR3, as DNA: TGTGCCTCCAATAATAAGGCTAATTCACCCCTCCACTTT. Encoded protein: CASNNKANSPLHF.

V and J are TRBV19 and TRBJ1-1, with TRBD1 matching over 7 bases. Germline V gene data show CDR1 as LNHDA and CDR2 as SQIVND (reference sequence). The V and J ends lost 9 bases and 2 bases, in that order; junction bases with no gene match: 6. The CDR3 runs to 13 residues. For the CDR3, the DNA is TGTGCCAGCATGGGACAGTACAACACTGAAGCTTTCTTT. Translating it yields CASMGQYNTEAFF.

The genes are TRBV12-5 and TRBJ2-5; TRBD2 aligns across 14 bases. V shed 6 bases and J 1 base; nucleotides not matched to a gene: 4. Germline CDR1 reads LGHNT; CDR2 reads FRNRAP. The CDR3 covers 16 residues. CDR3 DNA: TGTGCTAGTGGCATCGGGACTAGCGGGGGCCAAGAGACCCAGTACTTC. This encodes CASGIGTSGGQETQYF. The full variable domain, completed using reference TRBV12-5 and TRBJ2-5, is DARVTQTPRHKVTEMGQEVTMRCQPILGHNTVFWYRQTMMQGLELLAYFRNRAPLDDSGMPKDRFSAEMPDATLATLKIQPSEPRDSAVYFCASGIGTSGGQETQYFGPGTRLLVL.

CDR3 nucleotides: TGTGCCACCCAGCCCGGGGGGCTAGGTAATCAGCCCCAGCATTTT. This translates into CATQPGGLGNQPQHF. This chain joins TRBV7-9 and TRBJ1-5; the D gene is possibly TRBD1 (6 bases). This CDR3 is 15 amino acids long. Germline-derived CDR1 and CDR2 are SEHNR and FQNEAQ (reference sequence). V dropped 10 bases and J dropped 4 bases, with 20 bases sitting between them. Full variable domain (remainder filled in from reference TRBV7-9 and TRBJ1-5): DTGVSQNPRHKITKRGQNVTFRCDPISEHNRLYWYRQTLGQGPEFLTYFQNEAQLEKSRLLSDRFSAERPKGSFSTLEIQRTEQGDSAMYLCATQPGGLGNQPQHFGDGTRLSIL.

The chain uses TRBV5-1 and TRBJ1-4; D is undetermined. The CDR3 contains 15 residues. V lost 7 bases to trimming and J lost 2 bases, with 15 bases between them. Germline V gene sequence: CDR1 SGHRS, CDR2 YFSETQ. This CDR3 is CASGEFVGTNEKLFF. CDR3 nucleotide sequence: TGCGCCAGCGGAGAGTTTGTGGGTACTAATGAAAAACTGTTTTTT.

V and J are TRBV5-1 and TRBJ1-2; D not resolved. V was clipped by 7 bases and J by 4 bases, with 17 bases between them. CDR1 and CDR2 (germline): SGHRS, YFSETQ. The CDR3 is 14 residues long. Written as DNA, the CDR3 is TGCGCCAGCGGTACTGATACGGGAACCTATGGCTACACCTTC. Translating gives CASGTDTGTYGYTF.